The following is a T cell receptor (beta chain) sequence with its context. The data originate from a study of human T cells and chemical hapten exposure. For the study at large: An approximately 2 cm by approximately 2 cm inner upper arm patch received 2% DPC for sensitization. The scalp of each patient received a weekly diphenylcyclopropenone dose for the full approximately 26-week study. Mostly female, the patients presented with alopecia areata, totalis or universalis.

As for time point: patch test 1, 2 weeks after DPC sensitization. Regarding treatment: therapeutic diphenylcyclopropenone sensitization with weekly scalp DPC. TCRdb re-analysed the RACE reads in MiXCR, keeping a single row per CDR3 protein. The sample yields under 85,000 distinct CDR3 sequences, 10% seen once. The sequences come from whole blood, collected in connection with sensitization to the hapten diphenylcyclopropenone (DPC). This clonotype originated in a woman aged 45-65 years with alopecia areata. Some clones in this sample may be carry-over from other donors' samples.

The CDR3: CASSLFASTEAFF. In DNA, the CDR3 is TGTGCCAGCAGTTTATTTGCTAGCACTGAAGCTTTCTTT. This chain joins TRBV27 and TRBJ1-1, with D unresolved. Germline-derived CDR1 and CDR2 are MNHEY and SMNVEV (reference sequence). The CDR3 extends over 13 amino acids. V was cut by 1 base and J by 4 bases, with 7 bases left in between.